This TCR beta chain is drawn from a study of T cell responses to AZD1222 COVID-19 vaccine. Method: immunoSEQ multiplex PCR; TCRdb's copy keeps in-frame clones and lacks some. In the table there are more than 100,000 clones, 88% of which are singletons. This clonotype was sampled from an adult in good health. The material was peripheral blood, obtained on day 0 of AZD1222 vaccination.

CDR3 sequence reads: CASSDSGRAGEQFF. CDR3 DNA: TGTGCCAGCAGTGACAGCGGGAGGGCCGGGGAGCAGTTCTTC. The chain employs TRBV6-4 and TRBJ2-1, with TRBD2 matching over 10 bases. Germline V gives CDR1 MRHNA, CDR2 SNTAGT. This CDR3 is built from 14 residues. J was trimmed by 10 bases and V by 2 bases; bases with no gene match: 5.